Reported below is one TCR beta chain. The assay was immunoSEQ multiplex PCR, and TCRdb's table has in-frame clones only and misses some. The sample has some 720,000 clones, 88% seen once; the top ten hold around 0.0099%. The CDR3 covers 15 residues. From germline, CDR1 is LNHDA and CDR2 SQIVND (reference sequence). V shed 5 bases and J shed 4 bases, with 18 bases lying between them. This entry comes from a study of shared T cell receptors in the human thymus. The same specimen was also included in a second study, on human thymus T cells. That report notes: Corrective surgery for congenital heart defects was being performed on the healthy Finnish infants who served as donors. Corrective cardiac operations yielded the resected thymus tissue. Gene usage (both V and J) appeared biased in thymic and blood repertoires. Related work showed strongly overlapping thymic repertoires across unrelated individuals.

Sequencing used thymocytes. The chain has TRBV19 and TRBJ2-7; D possibly corresponds to TRBD2 (7 bases). The receptor's source is a boy younger than two with a congenital heart defect. CDR3 region: CASSLSGGRRYEQYF. In DNA form, the CDR3 reads TGTGCCAGTAGTCTGTCCGGGGGGCGCAGATACGAGCAGTACTTC. The variable domain in full, completed from reference TRBV19 and TRBJ2-7, reads DGGITQSPKYLFRKEGQNVTLSCEQNLNHDAMYWYRQDPGQGLRLIYYSQIVNDFQKGDIAEGYSVSREKKESFPLTVTSAQKNPTAFYLCASSLSGGRRYEQYFGPGTRLTVT.